A single sample gave rise to the 8 T cell receptor beta chains below, sequenced in a study of CD8+ T cells in alopecia areata. Stated treatment: oral pan-JAK inhibitor, 5-10 mg twice daily. After isolation, RNA underwent reverse transcription to generate cDNA as the sequencing template. Profiling relied on immunoSEQ multiplex PCR, and the TCRdb table lists in-frame clones only, not all of them. Found here are 150,000 to 200,000 clones, approximately 49% of them singletons; the top ten hold roughly 9.1%. The source was CD8+ T cells sorted from blood, collected at approximately week 51, from a patient treated with tofacitinib. These TCRs come from a human donor with alopecia areata.

The chain has TRBV4-1 and TRBJ1-5; D unclear. This CDR3 contains 13 residues. With 3 bases removed from V and 9 bases from J, the gap between germline ends came to 12 bases. Germline lookup yields CDR1 MGHRA and CDR2 YSYEKL. The CDR3 sequence is CASSHHGSRPQHF. In DNA form, the CDR3 reads TGCGCCAGCAGCCACCACGGGAGCCGGCCCCAGCATTTT.

The chain recombines TRBV19 with TRBJ1-5; D possibly corresponds to TRBD1 (6 bases). Per germline, CDR1 LNHDA and CDR2 SQIVND (reference sequence). This CDR3 spans 14 amino acids. V lost 2 bases to trimming and J lost 6 bases, with 11 bases between them. CDR3 sequence reads: CASSISGGGQPQHF. CDR3 DNA: TGTGCCAGTAGTATATCTGGGGGCGGTCAGCCCCAGCATTTT. Filled out from reference TRBV19 and TRBJ1-5, the complete variable domain reads DGGITQSPKYLFRKEGQNVTLSCEQNLNHDAMYWYRQDPGQGLRLIYYSQIVNDFQKGDIAEGYSVSREKKESFPLTVTSAQKNPTAFYLCASSISGGGQPQHFGDGTRLSIL.

The V gene is TRBV30, the J gene TRBJ2-6; D may be TRBD1 (5 bases). This CDR3 comprises 19 residues. V gave up 2 bases and J gave up 0 bases, with 20 bases separating them. Germline V gene sequence: CDR1 GTSNPN, CDR2 SVGIG (reference sequence). The CDR3 protein is CAWSPDHDRFYSGANVLTF. DNA of the CDR3: TGTGCCTGGAGTCCCGACCACGACAGATTTTACTCTGGGGCCAACGTCCTGACTTTC.

This clone was counted between two and nine times. The chain couples TRBV29-1 to TRBJ1-2; TRBD1 might be the D (5 bases). With 7 bases removed from V and 3 bases from J, the gap between germline ends came to 15 bases. The CDR3 consists of 13 residues. The germline CDR1 and CDR2 sequences are SQVTM and ANQGSEA. The CDR3 here is CSEHRLGDYGYTF. CDR3 DNA: TGCAGCGAGCATCGATTGGGGGACTATGGCTACACCTTC.

The rearrangement uses TRBV15 and TRBJ1-2; 8 bases agree with TRBD1. Looked up from germline, CDR1 is LNHNV and CDR2 is YYDKDF (reference sequence). The CDR3 is made up of 16 amino acids. The V gene end was trimmed by 3 bases and the J gene end by 5 bases; junction bases not matched to a gene: 11. CDR3 region: CATSSPATDRGYGYTF. In DNA, the CDR3 is TGTGCCACCAGCAGTCCCGCTACCGACAGGGGATATGGCTACACCTTC.

This chain connects TRBV27 to TRBJ1-2; TRBD1 might be the D (5 bases). The CDR3 contains 13 residues. Trimming pared 3 bases from V and 8 bases from J, leaving 13 bases between. Germline CDR1 reads MNHEY; CDR2 reads SMNVEV (reference sequence). CDR3 nucleotides: TGTGCCAGCAGTTTTGTAGGGGATGAAGGCTACACCTTC. It specifies CASSFVGDEGYTF.

The chain links TRBV29-1 to TRBJ2-1; TRBD2 aligns across 8 bases. The CDR3 loop spans 16 amino acids. The germline gives CDR1 SQVTM, CDR2 ANQGSEA. The V gene end was trimmed by 4 bases and the J gene end by 5 bases; junction bases not matched to a gene: 13. CDR3: CSVGERGLKRDNEQFF. CDR3 coding DNA: TGCAGCGTTGGAGAGCGGGGGTTGAAAAGGGACAATGAGCAGTTCTTC.

This clone occurred a few times. This chain joins TRBV2 and TRBJ2-1; D gene ambiguous. Germline V lookup: CDR1 SNHLY, CDR2 FYNNEI. The CDR3 runs 16 residues. The germline V and J ends were trimmed by 8 bases and 3 bases, with 20 bases remaining between them. CDR3 sequence (DNA): TGTGCCAGCGTCCGGTCAGGCTCCCCGGGCTACAATGAGCAGTTCTTC. It is translated as CASVRSGSPGYNEQFF.